This entry lists 22 T cell receptor beta chains sequenced from one sample in a study of T cell responses to AZD1222 COVID-19 vaccine. Profiled with immunoSEQ multiplex PCR; TCRdb holds only in-frame clones, not every one. This table holds about 100,000 clones, about 90% found once. The specimen comprised peripheral blood, sampled on day 0 of MenACWY control vaccination. The receptors originated from an adult in good health.

V is TRBV29-1 and J is TRBJ2-3; 7 positions agree with TRBD2. V lost 4 bases and J lost 2; bases outside the gene matches: 3. Germline CDR1 reads SQVTM; CDR2 reads ANQGSEA. The CDR3 consists of 13 residues. DNA for the CDR3: TGCAGCGTTGCACTAGCGAACACAGATACGCAGTATTTT. Translation gives CSVALANTDTQYF.

The chain's CDR3 is CASSLANPGRSYNEQFF. In nucleotides, the CDR3 is TGCGCCAGCAGCTTGGCCAACCCCGGGCGCTCCTACAATGAGCAGTTCTTC. This chain connects TRBV5-1 to TRBJ2-1; D is unresolved. V was clipped by 0 bases and J by 0 bases, with 13 bases between them. CDR1 is SGHRS and CDR2 is YFSETQ in the germline V gene. The CDR3 runs to 17 residues. Variable domain in full (rest from reference TRBV5-1 and TRBJ2-1): KAGVTQTPRYLIKTRGQQVTLSCSPISGHRSVSWYQQTPGQGLQFLFEYFSETQRNKGNFPGRFSGRQFSNSRSEMNVSTLELGDSALYLCASSLANPGRSYNEQFFGPGTRLTVL.

This chain uses TRBV9 with TRBJ2-1; 16 bases fit TRBD2. The CDR3 is made up of 16 amino acids. V was pared by 3 bases and J by 7 bases, with 4 bases of the junction left unmatched. CDR1 is SGDLS, CDR2 YYNGEE, per germline. The CDR3 spells CASSAPGLAGGNEQFF. The CDR3 nucleotides are TGTGCCAGCAGCGCCCCGGGACTAGCGGGAGGGAATGAGCAGTTCTTC.

This chain uses TRBV5-1 with TRBJ1-2; D remains ambiguous. This CDR3 has 16 amino acids. Looked up from germline, CDR1 is SGHRS and CDR2 is YFSETQ. The V and J ends lost 0 bases and 1 base respectively, with 13 bases between them. The CDR3 here is CASSLVTSSNNYGYTF. CDR3 nucleotides: TGCGCCAGCAGCTTGGTAACATCTTCTAATAACTATGGCTACACCTTC.

The gene calls are TRBV15 and TRBJ1-4; D remains ambiguous. Germline V CDR1 and CDR2: LNHNV, YYDKDF (reference sequence). V shed 0 bases and J shed 3 bases, with 5 bases lying between them. This CDR3 region has 14 residues. This chain's CDR3 is CATSRDNPNEKLFF. The CDR3 DNA sequence: TGTGCCACCAGCAGAGACAATCCTAATGAAAAACTGTTTTTT.

This rearrangement joins TRBV12-5 to TRBJ2-5, with D possibly called TRBD1 or TRBD2 (5 bases each). The CDR3 has 14 amino acids. Trimming removed 1 base at V and 1 base at J, with 7 bases between. Germline lookup yields CDR1 LGHNT and CDR2 FRNRAP. The CDR3 sequence is CASGLGGAQETQYF. Written as DNA, the CDR3 is TGTGCTAGTGGTTTGGGAGGGGCCCAAGAGACCCAGTACTTC.

The CDR3, as DNA: TGTGCCAGCAGCTGGGGGATGTGGGATCAGCCCCAGCATTTT. Translation gives CASSWGMWDQPQHF. The chain couples TRBV6-2 or TRBV6-3 to TRBJ1-5; D is possibly TRBD1 (5 bases). The CDR3 has 14 residues. V dropped 6 bases and J dropped 5 bases, with 14 bases sitting between them. Germline CDR1 is MNHEY and CDR2 is SVGEGT.

This sequence joins TRBV10-3 and TRBJ1-1, with TRBD1 matching 7 bases. Germline V gives CDR1 ENHRY, CDR2 SYGVKD. The J segment lost 5 bases and the V segment lost 7 bases, leaving 4 bases of the junction unmatched. The CDR3 runs to 12 residues. CDR3 amino acids: CAIMGTETEAFF. In DNA, the CDR3 is TGTGCCATCATGGGGACAGAGACTGAAGCTTTCTTT.

The chain carries TRBV5-8 and TRBJ1-2; D call uncertain. The germline CDR1 and CDR2 sequences are SGHTS and YDEGEE. The CDR3 covers 13 residues. Trimming took off 4 bases at V and 8 bases at J, with 15 bases between the two ends. The CDR3 region has the DNA TGTGCCAGCAGCCCTCGAAGTGAAGGAGGCTACACCTTC. The encoded protein is CASSPRSEGGYTF.

The chain couples TRBV18 to TRBJ2-5, with D possibly being TRBD1 (6 bases). This CDR3 comprises 13 residues. The V end was cut by 5 bases, the J end by 6 bases, with 13 bases between. CDR1 and CDR2 (germline): KGHSH, LQKENI. CDR3 region: CASSIQGSQTQYF. CDR3 bases: TGTGCCAGCTCAATACAGGGATCACAGACCCAGTACTTC.

The gene calls are TRBV28 and TRBJ1-5; 12 positions match TRBD1. The J segment lost 2 bases and the V segment lost 10 bases, leaving 12 bases of the junction unmatched. The CDR3 is 17 amino acids. Germline V gives CDR1 MDHEN, CDR2 SYDVKM. CDR3 sequence (DNA): TGTGCCACCCTTTCCGGGACAGGGGGCAGGGGCAATCAGCCCCAGCATTTT. It encodes CATLSGTGGRGNQPQHF.

CDR3 coding DNA: TGTGCCAGCAGCGTAAGGCCCAATGAGCAGTTCTTC. It encodes CASSVRPNEQFF. This chain connects TRBV9 to TRBJ2-1; no clear D. V gave up 1 base and J gave up 6 bases, with 5 bases separating them. The CDR3 runs to 12 residues. CDR1 is SGDLS and CDR2 is YYNGEE in the germline V gene.

V usage is TRBV30 and J usage is TRBJ2-3, with TRBD2 as a possible D gene (6 bases). Germline loops: CDR1 GTSNPN, CDR2 SVGIG (reference sequence). This CDR3 spans 14 amino acids. The V and J ends lost 4 bases and 2 bases respectively, with 13 bases between them. The CDR3: CAWTPDYSTDTQYF. The CDR3 DNA reads TGTGCCTGGACTCCGGACTATTCCACAGATACGCAGTATTTT.

This rearrangement joins TRBV7-9 to TRBJ2-3; tentatively, D is TRBD1 or TRBD2 (5 bases each). Germline V gene sequence: CDR1 SEHNR, CDR2 FQNEAQ (reference sequence). The V end was cut by 11 bases, the J end by 8 bases, with 14 bases between. The CDR3 totals 11 residues. DNA for the CDR3: TGTGCCTGTGAATTCGGGGCTACGCAGTATTTT. Its translation: CACEFGATQYF.

V usage is TRBV27 and J usage is TRBJ2-7, with D perhaps TRBD1 or TRBD2 (5 bases each). Trimming left V 2 bases short and J 3 bases short, with 14 bases between. In germline, CDR1 is MNHEY, CDR2 SMNVEV (reference sequence). CDR3 size: 15 residues. As DNA, the CDR3 is TGTGCCAGCAGTTTAGGGGGACCGCCGGTCTACGAGCAGTACTTC. This sequence encodes CASSLGGPPVYEQYF.

The genes are TRBV9 and TRBJ2-7, with 7 nucleotides matching TRBD1. This CDR3 comprises 14 residues. Germline CDR1 is SGDLS and CDR2 is YYNGEE. V was clipped by 3 bases and J by 2 bases; unmatched bases: 5. The CDR3 nucleotides are TGTGCCAGCAGCGAAGCAGGGGGTCCCTACGAGCAGTACTTC. It is translated as CASSEAGGPYEQYF.

The gene calls are TRBV3-1 (or the pseudogene TRBV3-2) and TRBJ1-2; tentative D call: TRBD1 (5 bases). V lost 4 bases and J lost 4, with 10 bases in between. Germline V gene data show CDR1 as LGHDT and CDR2 as YNNKEL (reference sequence). CDR3 size: 13 residues. The DNA of the CDR3 is TGTGCCAGCAGCCTCGCCGGGGCCTATGGCTACACCTTC. Translating it yields CASSLAGAYGYTF.

This clone appeared a few times. Other DNA sequences in the sample encode the same CDR3. The V call is TRBV7-9, the J call TRBJ1-5; D is ambiguous. Trimming stripped 3 bases from V and 1 base from J, with 4 bases between. The CDR3 runs 13 residues. The germline V gene has CDR1 SEHNR and CDR2 FQNEAQ (reference sequence). CDR3 nucleotide sequence: TGTGCCAGCAGCTTGTTCAGCAATCAGCCCCAGCATTTT. Amino acid sequence: CASSLFSNQPQHF.

The chain links TRBV28 to TRBJ2-7; TRBD2 matches at 8 bases. The V gene's germline CDR1 is MDHEN and CDR2 SYDVKM. V lost 10 bases, J lost 4 bases, and 3 bases stayed unmatched. There are 11 residues in the CDR3. CDR3 DNA: TGTGCCACCGGGGGGGTATACGAGCAGTACTTC. This translates into CATGGVYEQYF. The variable domain in full, with the rest retrieved from reference TRBV28 and TRBJ2-7, is DVKVTQSSRYLVKRTGEKVFLECVQDMDHENMFWYRQDPGLGLRLIYFSYDVKMKEKGDIPEGYSVSREKKERFSLILESASTNQTSMYLCATGGVYEQYFGPGTRLTVT.

The chain combines TRBV6-2 or TRBV6-3 with TRBJ1-1, with D tentatively TRBD1 (6 bases). Germline CDR1 reads MNHEY; CDR2 reads SVGEGT. The CDR3 consists of 16 residues. V lost 0 bases and J lost 5, with 16 bases in between. The CDR3 spells CASSYSGDTRVTEAFF. The CDR3 DNA reads TGTGCCAGCAGTTACTCGGGGGACACCCGGGTTACTGAAGCTTTCTTT.

This chain joins TRBV28 and TRBJ1-2, with unresolved D. The CDR3 has 11 residues. CDR1 MDHEN and CDR2 SYDVKM come from the germline V gene. V was cut by 8 bases and J by 0 bases, with 4 bases left in between. The CDR3 DNA reads as TGTGCCAGCTCATCTAACTATGGCTACACCTTC. Translation gives CASSSNYGYTF.

V usage is TRBV29-1 and J usage is TRBJ1-2, with D possibly TRBD1 on 5 matching bases. CDR3 length: 11 amino acids. Germline CDR1 and CDR2: SQVTM and ANQGSEA. V gave up 5 bases and J gave up 8 bases, with 12 bases separating them. The CDR3 spells CSVPRGVGYTF. The DNA of the CDR3 is TGCAGCGTTCCGAGGGGTGTGGGCTACACCTTC.